This T cell receptor (beta chain) comes out of a study of T cell repertoires in cytomegalovirus infection. Turning to the study itself: CMV epitopes, recently identified HLA-C-restricted and well-studied HLA-B-restricted, were used. Both a matching HLA type and CMV infection were indicated by public TCR beta signatures. Study results and limitations: Based on cumulative public TCR beta family frequency, carriers of CMV plus the relevant HLA were identified. It was HLA-C-restricted CMV-specific TCR beta clonotypes that dominated the response ex vivo.

This clonotype was seen many times. Antigen specificity is unknown. CDR1 is MNHNS and CDR2 is SASEGT in the germline V gene. With 4 bases clipped from V and 2 bases from J, the junction kept 5 bases outside the gene matches. CDR3 length: 15 amino acids. TCRdb fed the reads into MiXCR, producing one record per CDR3 protein. Of about 24,000 distinct CDR3 sequences listed, roughly 20% are singletons. V gene TRBV6-1 combines with J gene TRBJ2-3; 8 positions match TRBD2. The receptor's source is a human donor in good health (CMV status not recorded). Some clones in this sample may be carry-over from other donors' samples. Sequencing used CD8+ T cells from cultured PBMCs, obtained from culture after CMV antigen stimulation. In nucleotides, the CDR3 is TGTGCCAGCAGTGCGGCGGGGGGCGCCACAGATACGCAGTATTTT. This codes for CASSAAGGATDTQYF.